This TCR beta chain was recovered during a study of shared clonotypes between healthy human individuals (dated by TCRdb to the early 2020s). Describing the broader study: The cohort included three men and a couple of women between 18 and 49 years of age. For each donor, three plates each were used for CD4 naive and CD4 memory, two plates were used for CD8 naive, and one plate was used for CD8 memory. To estimate repertoire size and how much clonotype sharing occurs between individuals, the study deeply sequenced the blood TCR repertoires of five healthy adults. To increase sequencing depth and limit assay-specific biases, different laboratories used diverse techniques to prepare libraries and sequence TCR repertoires. Each donor's leukapheresis produced roughly between about 0.8 and 10 billion PBMCs.

As encoded in the germline V gene (reference sequence), CDR1 is SSHAT while CDR2 is FNYEAQ. The CDR3 runs 13 residues from the cysteine to the phenylalanine. The CDR3 DNA has 39 bases and is translated from base 1. V was cut back by 4 bases and J by 10 bases, leaving a gap of 14 bases between them. The donors were healthy, HIV-negative adults with no recently reported acute infections or vaccinations. Only Caucasian adults living in Nashville, Tennessee, USA were represented among the donors. CD4+ T cells were enriched by magnetic negative selection; naive cells were then positively selected on CD45RA, and the negative fraction formed the memory subset. Blood was obtained by leukapheresis, after which PBMCs were separated by Ficoll-Histopaque density gradient centrifugation and cryopreserved in liquid nitrogen vapor phase. Analytical flow cytometry was used to check the purity and quantity of each magnetically sorted T cell population. Genomic DNA was isolated from each sorted fraction and quantified by UV absorbance on a Nanodrop 2000c.

The paper's findings and limits, for the study overall: Clonotypes shared by all four sorted-subset donors showed higher generation probabilities than non-shared clonotypes. Because the study included only a small number of donors, the genetic and exposure-history diversity represented was limited. Sharing across a handful of donors was observed for roughly 5% of naive CD4, less than 4% of naive CD8, 2% to 2.5% of memory CD4, and 0.4% of memory CD8 clonotypes. Based on pairwise subsampling, the degree of clonotype sharing among donors was expected to be affected by sequencing depth. Larger estimated clonotype richness was generally found for naive subsets than for memory subsets. Sampling was limited to blood, and TCR repertoires in tissue likely differ from TCR repertoires in blood. Rarefaction of sorted-subset datasets indicated incomplete sequencing despite the large sequencing depth.

Using the deep immunoSEQ assay, multiplex PCR amplified TCR CDR3 regions from genomic DNA. Genomic DNA extracted from each cell subset was distributed evenly over all wells of several immunoSEQ 96-well plates, and each plate served as one replicate. For sorted subsets, each replicate PCR was loaded with 150 to 250 ng genomic DNA, equivalent to some 31,000 T cell genomes. The purified libraries were quantified using a Qubit 3.0 fluorometer, sized with a Bioanalyzer 2100, and then quantified again using the KAPA Library Quantification kit. Every immunoSEQ 96-well plate was sequenced on a dedicated single-read 150-cycle Illumina NextSeq 550 flow cell. The authors' pipeline ran thus. The immunoSEQ output contained only junctional sequences without quality scores, so filtering could not match that applied to full-length reads. To assign V/J genes and CDR3, sequences were annotated against IMGT germline references using PyIR, a Python wrapper for IgBLAST v1.9. Reads with weak V/J assignments (E-value above 1e-6), missing CDR3, stop codons, out-of-frame junctions, or ambiguous translated residues were removed. V3J clonotypes were defined as sequences sharing an identical inferred V gene, J gene, and CDR3 amino acid sequence. The percentage overlap between two repertoires was calculated by dividing the number of shared unique clonotypes by the size of the smaller repertoire. RTK rarefaction, the Chao1 estimator, and Recon v2.1 estimates of unobserved clonotypes were used to assess repertoire richness. Generation probabilities were computed with OLGA for all TCRbeta clonotypes obtained by the gDNA method from a handful of donors. In TCRdb, the immuneACCESS table is reduced to in-frame sequences with V and J assigned. These tables do not hold every clone; where another copy was compared, an unresolved V gene accounts for under half, and the others remain unexplained. Clone size and the V and J calls come from that table; the DNA yielded D and trimming. This sample gives 1,500,000 or so clones in total; around 98.5% of them show up just once. Approximately 0.4% of the sample lies in the top ten.

With regard to this clone: The antigen this receptor binds is unknown. The record has no base qualities; no much larger clone is one base away.

Recombination linked TRBV7-7 to TRBJ2-1, with no D gene named confidently. Sequencing was performed on naive CD4+ T cells sorted from blood. The label giving this sample's cell subset or site can be read as: CD45RA+ positively selected. The TCR was taken from a man aged 30 to 45 in good health. The nucleotide sequence reads TGTGCCAGCAGCTGGACCCGGACGAGCGAGCAGTTCTTC. It translates to CASSWTRTSEQFF.